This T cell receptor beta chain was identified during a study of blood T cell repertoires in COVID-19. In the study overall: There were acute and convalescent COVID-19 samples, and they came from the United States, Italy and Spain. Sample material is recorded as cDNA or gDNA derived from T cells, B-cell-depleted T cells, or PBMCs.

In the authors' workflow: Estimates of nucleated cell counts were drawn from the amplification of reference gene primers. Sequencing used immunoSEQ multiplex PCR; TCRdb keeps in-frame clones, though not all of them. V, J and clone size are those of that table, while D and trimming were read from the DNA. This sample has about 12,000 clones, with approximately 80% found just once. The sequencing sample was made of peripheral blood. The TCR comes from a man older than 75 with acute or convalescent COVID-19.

This CDR3 is CASRRTSGGESDTQYF. Written as DNA, the CDR3 is TGTGCCAGCAGACGCACTAGCGGGGGGGAATCAGATACGCAGTATTTT. This chain links TRBV5-4 with TRBJ2-3, with 13 bases matching TRBD2. The CDR3 runs to 16 residues. CDR1 and CDR2 (germline): SGHNT, YYREEE (reference sequence). Trimming cost V 5 bases and J 4 bases; bases outside gene matches: 7.